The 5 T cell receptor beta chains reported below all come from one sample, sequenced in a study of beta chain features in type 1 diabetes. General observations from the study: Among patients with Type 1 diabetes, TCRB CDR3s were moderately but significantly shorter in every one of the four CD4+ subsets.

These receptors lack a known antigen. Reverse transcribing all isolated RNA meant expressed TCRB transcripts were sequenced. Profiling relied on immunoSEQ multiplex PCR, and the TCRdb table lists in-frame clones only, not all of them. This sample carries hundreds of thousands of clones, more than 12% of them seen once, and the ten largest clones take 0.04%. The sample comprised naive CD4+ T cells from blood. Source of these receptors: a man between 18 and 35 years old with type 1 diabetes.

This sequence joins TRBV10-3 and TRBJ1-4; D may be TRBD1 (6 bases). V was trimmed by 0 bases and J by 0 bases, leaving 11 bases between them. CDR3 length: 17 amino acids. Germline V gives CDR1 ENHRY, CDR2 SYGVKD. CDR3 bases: TGTGCCATCAGTGAGTCCGTCGGACAGTCAACTAATGAAAAACTGTTTTTT. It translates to CAISESVGQSTNEKLFF.

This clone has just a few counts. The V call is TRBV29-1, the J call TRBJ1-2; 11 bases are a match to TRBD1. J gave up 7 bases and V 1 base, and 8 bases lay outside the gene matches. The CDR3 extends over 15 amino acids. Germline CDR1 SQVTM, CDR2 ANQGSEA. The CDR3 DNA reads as TGCAGCGTTGAAGGTCTATGGACAGGGGGCTCTGGCTACACCTTC. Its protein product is CSVEGLWTGGSGYTF.

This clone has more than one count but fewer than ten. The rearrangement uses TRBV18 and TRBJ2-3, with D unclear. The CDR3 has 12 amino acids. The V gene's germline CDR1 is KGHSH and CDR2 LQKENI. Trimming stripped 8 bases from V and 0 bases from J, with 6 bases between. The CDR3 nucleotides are TGTGCCAGCACATACAGCACAGATACGCAGTATTTT. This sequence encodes CASTYSTDTQYF.

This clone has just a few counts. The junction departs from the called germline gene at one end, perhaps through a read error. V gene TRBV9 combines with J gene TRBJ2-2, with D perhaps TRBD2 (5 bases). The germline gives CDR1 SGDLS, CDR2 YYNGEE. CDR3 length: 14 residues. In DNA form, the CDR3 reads TGTGCCAGCAACGTACTAGAAGCCACCGGGGAGCTGTTTTTT. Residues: CASNVLEATGELFF.

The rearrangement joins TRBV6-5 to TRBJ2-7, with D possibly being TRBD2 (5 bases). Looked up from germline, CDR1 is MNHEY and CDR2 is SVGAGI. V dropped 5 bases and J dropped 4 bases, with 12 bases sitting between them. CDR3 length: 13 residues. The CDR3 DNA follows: TGTGCCAGCAGTCGCACCCCGGGATACGAGCAGTACTTC. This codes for CASSRTPGYEQYF.